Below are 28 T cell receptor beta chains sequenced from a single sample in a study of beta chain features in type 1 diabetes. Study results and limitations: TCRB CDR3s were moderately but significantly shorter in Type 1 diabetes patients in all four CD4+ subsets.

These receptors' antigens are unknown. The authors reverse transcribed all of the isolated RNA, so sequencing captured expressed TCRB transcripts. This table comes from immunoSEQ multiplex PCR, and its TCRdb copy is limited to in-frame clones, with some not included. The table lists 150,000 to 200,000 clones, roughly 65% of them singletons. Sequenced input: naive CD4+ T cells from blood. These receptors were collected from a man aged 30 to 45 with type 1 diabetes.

CDR3 nucleotide sequence: TGCAGCGGCATACTCACAGGCTCTAACACTGAAGCTTTCTTT. Protein sequence: CSGILTGSNTEAFF. The gene calls are TRBV29-1 and TRBJ1-1, with D perhaps matching TRBD1 (5 bases). Germline assignment: CDR1 SQVTM and CDR2 ANQGSEA. The CDR3 is 14 residues long. V lost 7 bases, J lost 2 bases, and 17 bases lay in between.

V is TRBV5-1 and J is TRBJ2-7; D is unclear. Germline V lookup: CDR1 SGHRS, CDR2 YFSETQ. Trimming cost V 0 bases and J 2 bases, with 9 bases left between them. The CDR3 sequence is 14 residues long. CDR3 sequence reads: CASSLEGPTYEQYF. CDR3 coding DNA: TGCGCCAGCAGCTTGGAGGGCCCCACCTACGAGCAGTACTTC.

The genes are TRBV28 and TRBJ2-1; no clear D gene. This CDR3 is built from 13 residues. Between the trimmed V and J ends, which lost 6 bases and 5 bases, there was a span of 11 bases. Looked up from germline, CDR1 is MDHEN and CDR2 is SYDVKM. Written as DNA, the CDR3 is TGTGCCAGCAGCCCCCAGACTGACAATGAGCAGTTCTTC. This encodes CASSPQTDNEQFF.

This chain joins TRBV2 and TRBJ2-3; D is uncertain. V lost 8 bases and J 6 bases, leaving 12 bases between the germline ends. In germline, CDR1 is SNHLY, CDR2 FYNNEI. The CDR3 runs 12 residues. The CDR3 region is CASFYEADTQYF. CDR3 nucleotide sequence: TGTGCCAGCTTCTATGAAGCGGATACGCAGTATTTT.

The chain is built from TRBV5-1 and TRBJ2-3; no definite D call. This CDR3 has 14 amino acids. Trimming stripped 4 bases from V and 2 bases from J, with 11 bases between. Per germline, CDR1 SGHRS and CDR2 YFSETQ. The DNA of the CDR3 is TGCGCCAGCAGCCCTCTGAGATCCACAGATACGCAGTATTTT. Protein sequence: CASSPLRSTDTQYF.

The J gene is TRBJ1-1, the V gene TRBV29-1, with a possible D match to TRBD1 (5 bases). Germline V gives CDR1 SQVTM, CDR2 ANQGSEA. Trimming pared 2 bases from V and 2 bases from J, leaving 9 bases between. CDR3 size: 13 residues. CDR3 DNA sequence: TGCAGCGTTGAAAGGGGCAGCAACACTGAAGCTTTCTTT. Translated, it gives CSVERGSNTEAFF.

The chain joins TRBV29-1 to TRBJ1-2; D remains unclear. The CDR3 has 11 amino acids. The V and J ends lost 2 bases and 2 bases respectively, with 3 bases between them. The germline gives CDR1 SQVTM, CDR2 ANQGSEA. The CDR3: CSVEQNYGYTF. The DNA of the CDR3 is TGCAGCGTTGAACAGAACTATGGCTACACCTTC. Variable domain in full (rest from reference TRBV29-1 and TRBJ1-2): SAVISQKPSRDICQRGTSLTIQCQVDSQVTMMFWYRQQPGQSLTLIATANQGSEATYESGFVIDKFPISRPNLTFSTLTVSNMSPEDSSIYLCSVEQNYGYTFGSGTRLTVV.

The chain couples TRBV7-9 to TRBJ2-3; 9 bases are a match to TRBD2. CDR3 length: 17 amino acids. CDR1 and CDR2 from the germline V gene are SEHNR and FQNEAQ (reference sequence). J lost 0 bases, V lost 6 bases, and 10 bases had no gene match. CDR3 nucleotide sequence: TGTGCCAGCAGGAGCCTAGCGGGGCCCCGAAGCACAGATACGCAGTATTTT. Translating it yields CASRSLAGPRSTDTQYF.

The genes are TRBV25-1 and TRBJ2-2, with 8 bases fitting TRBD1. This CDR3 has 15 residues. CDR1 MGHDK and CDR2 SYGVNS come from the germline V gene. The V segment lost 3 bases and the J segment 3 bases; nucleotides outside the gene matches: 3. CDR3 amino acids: CASSEGTGYTGELFF. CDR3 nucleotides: TGTGCCAGCAGTGAGGGGACAGGATACACCGGGGAGCTGTTTTTT.

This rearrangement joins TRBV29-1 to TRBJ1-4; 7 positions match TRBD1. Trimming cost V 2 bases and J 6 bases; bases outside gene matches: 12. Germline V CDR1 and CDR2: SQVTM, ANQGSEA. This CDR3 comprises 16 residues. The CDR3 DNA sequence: TGCAGCGTTGAACCATCCGACAGGGAAGAGGATGAAAAACTGTTTTTT. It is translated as CSVEPSDREEDEKLFF.

This chain's CDR3 is CASRGRLSTDTQYF. The CDR3 nucleotides read TGTGCCAGCAGGGGACGCCTGAGCACAGATACGCAGTATTTT. This rearrangement joins TRBV25-1 to TRBJ2-3, with D possibly being TRBD1 or TRBD2 (5 bases each). V was trimmed by 6 bases and J by 0 bases, leaving 10 bases between them. CDR1 and CDR2 from the germline V gene are MGHDK and SYGVNS. The CDR3 is 14 amino acids.

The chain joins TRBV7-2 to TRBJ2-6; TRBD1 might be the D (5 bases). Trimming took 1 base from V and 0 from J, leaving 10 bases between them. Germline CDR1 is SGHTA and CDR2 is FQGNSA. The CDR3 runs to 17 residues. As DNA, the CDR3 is TGTGCCAGCAGCTTAGTCACAGGCAGCTCTGGGGCCAACGTCCTGACTTTC. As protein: CASSLVTGSSGANVLTF.

The CDR3 DNA is TGCGCCAGCAGTAAACAAGCGGTACTTAGCACAGATACGCAGTATTTT. Translation gives CASSKQAVLSTDTQYF. The J gene is TRBJ2-3, the V gene TRBV4-3; maybe TRBD2 (5 bases). Per the germline V gene, CDR1 is LGHNA and CDR2 is YSLEER. The length of the CDR3 is 16 residues. Trimming stripped 6 bases from V and 0 bases from J, with 16 bases between.

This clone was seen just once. The CDR3 loop reads CASSLGTPSYEQYF. The CDR3 bases are TGTGCCAGCAGTTTAGGGACCCCATCGTACGAGCAGTACTTC. J is TRBJ2-7 and V is TRBV28; D may be TRBD1 or TRBD2 (5 bases each). This CDR3 region has 14 residues. Trimming stripped 2 bases from V and 4 bases from J, with 12 bases between. From germline, CDR1 is MDHEN and CDR2 SYDVKM.

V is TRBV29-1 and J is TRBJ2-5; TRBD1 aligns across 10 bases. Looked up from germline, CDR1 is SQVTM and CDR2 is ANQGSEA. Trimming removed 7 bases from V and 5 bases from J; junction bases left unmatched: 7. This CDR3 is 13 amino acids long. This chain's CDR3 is CSDIGQGEETQYF. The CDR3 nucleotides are TGCAGCGATATTGGACAGGGGGAGGAGACCCAGTACTTC.

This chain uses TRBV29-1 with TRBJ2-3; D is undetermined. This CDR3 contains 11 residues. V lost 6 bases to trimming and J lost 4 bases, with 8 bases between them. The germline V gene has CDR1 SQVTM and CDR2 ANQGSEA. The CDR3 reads CSVLRADTQYF. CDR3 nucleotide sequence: TGCAGCGTGCTTAGGGCAGATACGCAGTATTTT.

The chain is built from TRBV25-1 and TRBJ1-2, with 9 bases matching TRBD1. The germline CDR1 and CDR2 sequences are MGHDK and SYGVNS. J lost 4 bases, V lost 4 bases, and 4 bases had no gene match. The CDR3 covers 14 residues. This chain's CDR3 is CASSAQGAGYGYTF. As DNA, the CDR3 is TGTGCCAGCAGTGCACAGGGGGCAGGCTATGGCTACACCTTC.

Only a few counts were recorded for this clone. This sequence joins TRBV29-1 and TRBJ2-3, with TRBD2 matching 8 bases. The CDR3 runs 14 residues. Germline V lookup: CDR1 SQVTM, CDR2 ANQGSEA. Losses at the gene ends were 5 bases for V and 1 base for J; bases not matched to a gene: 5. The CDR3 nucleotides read TGCAGCGTTATCTTTAGCGGGGGCACAGATACGCAGTATTTT. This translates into CSVIFSGGTDTQYF.

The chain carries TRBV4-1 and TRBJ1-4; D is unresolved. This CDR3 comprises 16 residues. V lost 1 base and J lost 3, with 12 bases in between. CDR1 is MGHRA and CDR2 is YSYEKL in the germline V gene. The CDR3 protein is CASSQGVPLANEKLFF. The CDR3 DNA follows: TGCGCCAGCAGCCAAGGGGTCCCACTGGCTAATGAAAAACTGTTTTTT.

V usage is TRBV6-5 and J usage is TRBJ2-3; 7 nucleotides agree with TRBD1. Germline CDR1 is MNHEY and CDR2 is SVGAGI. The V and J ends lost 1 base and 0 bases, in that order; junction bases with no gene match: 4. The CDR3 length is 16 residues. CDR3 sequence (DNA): TGTGCCAGCAGTTACTTCGGACAGGCTAGCACAGATACGCAGTATTTT. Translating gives CASSYFGQASTDTQYF.

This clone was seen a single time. The CDR3 loop is CASSDYYEQYF. Here the CDR3 DNA reads TGTGCCAGCAGCGATTACTACGAGCAGTACTTC. This chain uses TRBV11-2 with TRBJ2-7; D is uncertain. V shed 5 bases and J shed 3 bases, with 5 bases lying between them. The germline CDR1 and CDR2 sequences are SGHAT and FQNNGV. This CDR3 spans 11 amino acids.

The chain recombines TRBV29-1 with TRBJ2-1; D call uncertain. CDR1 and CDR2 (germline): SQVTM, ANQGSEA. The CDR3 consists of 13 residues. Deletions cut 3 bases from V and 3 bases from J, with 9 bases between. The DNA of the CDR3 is TGCAGCGTTGAGCCAGGTCTCTACAATGAGCAGTTCTTC. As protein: CSVEPGLYNEQFF.

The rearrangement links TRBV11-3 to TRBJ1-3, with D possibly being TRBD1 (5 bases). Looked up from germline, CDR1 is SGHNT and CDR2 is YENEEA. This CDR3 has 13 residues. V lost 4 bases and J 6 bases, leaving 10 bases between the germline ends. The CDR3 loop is CASSSGRENTIYF. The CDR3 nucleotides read TGTGCCAGCAGCTCGGGCAGGGAAAACACCATATATTTT. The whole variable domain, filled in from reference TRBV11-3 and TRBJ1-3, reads EAGVVQSPRYKIIEKKQPVAFWCNPISGHNTLYWYLQNLGQGPELLIRYENEEAVDDSQLPKDRFSAERLKGVDSTLKIQPAELGDSAVYLCASSSGRENTIYFGEGSWLTVV.

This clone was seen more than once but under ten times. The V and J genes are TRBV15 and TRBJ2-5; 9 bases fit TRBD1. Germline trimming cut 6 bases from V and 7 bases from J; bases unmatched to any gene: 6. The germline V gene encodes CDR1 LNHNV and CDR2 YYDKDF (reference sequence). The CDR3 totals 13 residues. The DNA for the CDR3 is TGTGCCACCAGGGGGGACAGGGCAGGGACCCAGTACTTC. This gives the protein CATRGDRAGTQYF. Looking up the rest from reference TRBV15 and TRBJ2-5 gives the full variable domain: DAMVIQNPRYQVTQFGKPVTLSCSQTLNHNVMYWYQQKSSQAPKLLFHYYDKDFNNEADTPDNFQSRRPNTSFCFLDIRSPGLGDTAMYLCATRGDRAGTQYFGPGTRLLVL.

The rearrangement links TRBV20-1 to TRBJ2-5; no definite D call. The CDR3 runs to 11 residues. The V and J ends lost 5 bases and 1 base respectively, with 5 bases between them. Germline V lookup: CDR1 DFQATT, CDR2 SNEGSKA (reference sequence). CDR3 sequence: CSAPAQETQYF. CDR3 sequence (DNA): TGCAGTGCTCCGGCCCAAGAGACCCAGTACTTC.

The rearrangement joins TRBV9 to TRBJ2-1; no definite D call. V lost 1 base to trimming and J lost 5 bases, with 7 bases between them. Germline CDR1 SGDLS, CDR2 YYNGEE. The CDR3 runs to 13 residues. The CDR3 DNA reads TGTGCCAGCAGCGTACAGGCAAACAATGAGCAGTTCTTC. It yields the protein CASSVQANNEQFF.

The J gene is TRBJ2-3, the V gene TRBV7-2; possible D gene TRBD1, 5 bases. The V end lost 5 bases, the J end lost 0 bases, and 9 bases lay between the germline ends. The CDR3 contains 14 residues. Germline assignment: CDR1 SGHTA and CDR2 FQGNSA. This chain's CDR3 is CASSARQSTDTQYF. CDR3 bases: TGTGCCAGCAGCGCGAGACAGAGCACAGATACGCAGTATTTT. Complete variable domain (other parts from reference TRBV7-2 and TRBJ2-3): GAGVSQSPSNKVTEKGKDVELRCDPISGHTALYWYRQSLGQGLEFLIYFQGNSAPDKSGLPSDRFSAERTGGSVSTLTIQRTQQEDSAVYLCASSARQSTDTQYFGPGTRLTVL.

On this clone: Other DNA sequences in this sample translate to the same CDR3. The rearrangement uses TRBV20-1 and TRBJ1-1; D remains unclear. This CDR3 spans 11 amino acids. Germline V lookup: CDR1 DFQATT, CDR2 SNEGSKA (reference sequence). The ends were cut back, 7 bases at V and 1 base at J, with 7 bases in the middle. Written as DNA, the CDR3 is TGCAGTGGTCGGGAGAACACTGAAGCTTTCTTT. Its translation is CSGRENTEAFF.